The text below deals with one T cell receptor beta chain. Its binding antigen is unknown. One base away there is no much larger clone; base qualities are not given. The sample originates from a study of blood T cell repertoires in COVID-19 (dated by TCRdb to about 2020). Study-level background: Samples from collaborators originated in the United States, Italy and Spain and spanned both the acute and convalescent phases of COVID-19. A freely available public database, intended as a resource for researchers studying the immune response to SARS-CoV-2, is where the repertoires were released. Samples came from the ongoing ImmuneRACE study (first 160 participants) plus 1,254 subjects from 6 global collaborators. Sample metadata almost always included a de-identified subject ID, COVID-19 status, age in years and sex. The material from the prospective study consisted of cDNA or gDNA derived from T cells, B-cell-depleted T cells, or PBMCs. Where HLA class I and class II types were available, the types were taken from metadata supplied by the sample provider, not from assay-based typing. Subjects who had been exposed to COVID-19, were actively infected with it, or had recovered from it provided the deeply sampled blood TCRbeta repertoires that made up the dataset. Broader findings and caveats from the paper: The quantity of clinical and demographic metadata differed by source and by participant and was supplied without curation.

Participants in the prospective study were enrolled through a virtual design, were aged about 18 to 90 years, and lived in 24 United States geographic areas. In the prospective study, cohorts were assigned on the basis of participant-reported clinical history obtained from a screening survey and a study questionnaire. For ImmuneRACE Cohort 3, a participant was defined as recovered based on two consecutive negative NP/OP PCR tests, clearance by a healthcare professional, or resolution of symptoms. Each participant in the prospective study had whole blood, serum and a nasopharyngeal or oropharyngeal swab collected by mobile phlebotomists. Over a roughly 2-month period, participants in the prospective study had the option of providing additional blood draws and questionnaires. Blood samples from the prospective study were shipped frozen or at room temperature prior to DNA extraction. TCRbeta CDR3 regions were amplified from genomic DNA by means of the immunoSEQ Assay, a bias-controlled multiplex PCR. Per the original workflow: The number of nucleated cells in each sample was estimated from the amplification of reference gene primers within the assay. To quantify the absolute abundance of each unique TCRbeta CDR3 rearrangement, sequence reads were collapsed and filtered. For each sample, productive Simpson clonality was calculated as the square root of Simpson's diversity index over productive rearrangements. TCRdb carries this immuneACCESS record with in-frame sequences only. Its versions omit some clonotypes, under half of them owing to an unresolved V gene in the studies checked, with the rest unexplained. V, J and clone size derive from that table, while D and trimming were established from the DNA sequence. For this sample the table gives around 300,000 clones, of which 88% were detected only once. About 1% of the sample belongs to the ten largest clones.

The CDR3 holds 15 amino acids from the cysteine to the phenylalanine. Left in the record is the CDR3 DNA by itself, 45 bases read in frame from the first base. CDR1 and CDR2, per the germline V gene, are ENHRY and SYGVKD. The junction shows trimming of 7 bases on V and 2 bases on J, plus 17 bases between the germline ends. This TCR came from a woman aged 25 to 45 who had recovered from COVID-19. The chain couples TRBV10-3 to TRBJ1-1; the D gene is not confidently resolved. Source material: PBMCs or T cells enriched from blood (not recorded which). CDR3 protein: CAIMRDNYPNTEAFF. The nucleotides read TGTGCCATCATGAGGGATAACTACCCAAACACTGAAGCTTTCTTT.